This T cell receptor (beta chain) appears in the sequencing data of a study of patients and donors after allogeneic stem cell transplantation. TCRdb reanalysed the RT-PCR reads using MiXCR and keeps one entry per CDR3 protein. The sample yields about 960,000 distinct CDR3 sequences, roughly 18% seen once. CDR1 MNHNS and CDR2 SASEGT come from the germline V gene. This CDR3 is built from 14 residues. V lost 5 bases, J lost 3 bases, and 14 bases lay in between. The TCR was taken from a human donor who was either an allogeneic HSCT recipient or a stem cell or donor lymphocyte infusion donor (not recorded which). It is not recorded whose cells these are; they may come from a transplant donor. The chain has TRBV6-1 and TRBJ2-7, with D possibly matching TRBD1 (5 bases). The sample consisted of blood, either unsorted or a sorted T cell fraction (not recorded which). CDR3 region: CASSRAGPIYEQYF. The CDR3 DNA sequence: TGTGCCAGCAGTCGGGCAGGGCCGATCTACGAGCAGTACTTC.